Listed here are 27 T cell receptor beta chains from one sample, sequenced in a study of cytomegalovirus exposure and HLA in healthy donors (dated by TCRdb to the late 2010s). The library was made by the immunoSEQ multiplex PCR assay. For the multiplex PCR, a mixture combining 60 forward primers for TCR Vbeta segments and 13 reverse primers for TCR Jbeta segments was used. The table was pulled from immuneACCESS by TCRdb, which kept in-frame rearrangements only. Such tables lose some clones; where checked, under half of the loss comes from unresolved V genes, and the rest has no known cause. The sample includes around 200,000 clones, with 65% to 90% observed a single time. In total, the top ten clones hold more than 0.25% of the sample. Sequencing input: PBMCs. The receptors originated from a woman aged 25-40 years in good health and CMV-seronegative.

CDR3 sequence reads: CASTPGQGPQPQHF. The CDR3 DNA reads TGTGCCAGCACCCCGGGACAGGGACCTCAGCCCCAGCATTTT. J is TRBJ1-5 and V is TRBV6-5, with TRBD1 matching over 9 bases. Trimming took 7 bases from V and 6 from J; bases not matched to a gene: 7. This CDR3 is 14 amino acids long. Germline CDR1 is MNHEY and CDR2 is SVGAGI.

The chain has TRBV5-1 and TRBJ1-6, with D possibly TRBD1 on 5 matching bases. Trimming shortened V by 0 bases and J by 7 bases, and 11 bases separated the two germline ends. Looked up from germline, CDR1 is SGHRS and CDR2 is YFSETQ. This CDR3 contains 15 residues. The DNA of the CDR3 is TGCGCCAGCAGCTTGGCCGGCAGGGCGAATTCACCCCTCCACTTT. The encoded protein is CASSLAGRANSPLHF.

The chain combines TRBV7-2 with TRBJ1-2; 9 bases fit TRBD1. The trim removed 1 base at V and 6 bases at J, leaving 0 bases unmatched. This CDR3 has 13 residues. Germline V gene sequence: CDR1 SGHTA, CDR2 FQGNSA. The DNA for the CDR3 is TGTGCCAGCAGCTTAGGACAGGGGGATGGCTACACCTTC. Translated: CASSLGQGDGYTF.

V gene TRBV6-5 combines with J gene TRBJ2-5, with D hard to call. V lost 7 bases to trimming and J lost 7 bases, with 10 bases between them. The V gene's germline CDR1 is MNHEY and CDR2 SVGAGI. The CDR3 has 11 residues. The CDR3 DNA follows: TGTGCCAGCAAATTCTCCGGGACCCAGTACTTC. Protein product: CASKFSGTQYF.

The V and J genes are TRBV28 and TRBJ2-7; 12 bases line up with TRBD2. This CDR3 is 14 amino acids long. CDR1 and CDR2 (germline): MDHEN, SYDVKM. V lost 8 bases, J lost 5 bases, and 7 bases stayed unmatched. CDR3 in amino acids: CASLTSGSADEQYF. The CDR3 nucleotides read TGTGCCAGCCTGACTAGCGGGAGTGCAGACGAGCAGTACTTC.

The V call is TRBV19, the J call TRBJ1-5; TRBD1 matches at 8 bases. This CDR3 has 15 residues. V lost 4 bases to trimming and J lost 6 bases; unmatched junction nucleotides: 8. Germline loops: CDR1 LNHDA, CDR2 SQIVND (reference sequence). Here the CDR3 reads CASSTSPGGTQPQHF. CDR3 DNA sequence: TGTGCCAGTAGTACATCGCCAGGGGGCACTCAGCCCCAGCATTTT.

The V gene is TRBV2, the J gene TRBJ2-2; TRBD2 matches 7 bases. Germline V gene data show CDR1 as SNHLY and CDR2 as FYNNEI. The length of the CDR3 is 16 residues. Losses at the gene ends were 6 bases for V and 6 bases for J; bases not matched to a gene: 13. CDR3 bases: TGTGCCAGCAGAGGACTAGGAATGAGGTTCGCCGGGGAGCTGTTTTTT. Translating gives CASRGLGMRFAGELFF.

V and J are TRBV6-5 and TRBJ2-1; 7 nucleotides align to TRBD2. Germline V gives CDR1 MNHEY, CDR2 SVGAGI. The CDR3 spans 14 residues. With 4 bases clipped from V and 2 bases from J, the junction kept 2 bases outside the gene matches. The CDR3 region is CASSSRGAYNEQFF. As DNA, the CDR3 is TGTGCCAGCAGTTCCCGGGGGGCCTACAATGAGCAGTTCTTC.

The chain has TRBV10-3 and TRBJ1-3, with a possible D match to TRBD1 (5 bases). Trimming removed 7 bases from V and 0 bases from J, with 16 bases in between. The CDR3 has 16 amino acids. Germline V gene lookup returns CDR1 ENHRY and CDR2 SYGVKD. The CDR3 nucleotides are TGTGCCATCACCCCGGACATGTGGTCCTCTGGAAACACCATATATTTT. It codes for CAITPDMWSSGNTIYF.

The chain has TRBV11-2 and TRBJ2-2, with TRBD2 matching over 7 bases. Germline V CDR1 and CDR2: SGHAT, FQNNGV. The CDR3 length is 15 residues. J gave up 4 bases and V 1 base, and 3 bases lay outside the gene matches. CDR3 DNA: TGTGCCAGCAGCTTAGTGGCTAGCGGCACCGGGGAGCTGTTTTTT. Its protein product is CASSLVASGTGELFF.

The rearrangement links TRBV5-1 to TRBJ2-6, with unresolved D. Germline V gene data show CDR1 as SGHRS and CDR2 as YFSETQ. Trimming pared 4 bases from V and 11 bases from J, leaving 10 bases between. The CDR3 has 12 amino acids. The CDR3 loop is CASSANMDVLTF. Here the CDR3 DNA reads TGCGCCAGCAGCGCCAACATGGACGTCCTGACTTTC.

The CDR3 protein is CASSQDLGAGGYEQYF. The CDR3 DNA follows: TGCGCCAGCAGCCAAGATCTCGGAGCGGGAGGCTACGAGCAGTACTTC. The chain employs TRBV4-1 and TRBJ2-7; 9 bases are a match to TRBD2. This CDR3 is built from 16 residues. Looked up from germline, CDR1 is MGHRA and CDR2 is YSYEKL. V trimming: 0 bases; J trimming: 3 bases; junction bases outside the gene matches: 6.

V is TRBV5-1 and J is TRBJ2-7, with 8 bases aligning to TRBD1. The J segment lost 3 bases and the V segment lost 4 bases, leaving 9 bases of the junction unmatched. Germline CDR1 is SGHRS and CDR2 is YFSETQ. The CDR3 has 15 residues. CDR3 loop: CASSLNRDRSYEQYF. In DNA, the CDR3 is TGCGCCAGCAGCCTAAACCGGGACAGGAGCTACGAGCAGTACTTC.

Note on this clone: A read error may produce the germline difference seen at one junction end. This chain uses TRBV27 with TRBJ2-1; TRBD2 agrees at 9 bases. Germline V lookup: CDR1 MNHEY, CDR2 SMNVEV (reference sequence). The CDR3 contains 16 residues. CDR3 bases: TGTGTCAGCAGTCTAACTTGGACTAGCGCGGACAATGAGCAGTTCTTC. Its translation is CVSSLTWTSADNEQFF.

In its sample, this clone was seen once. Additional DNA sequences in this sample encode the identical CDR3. The CDR3 protein is CSVSSTGDYEQYF. CDR3 bases: TGCAGCGTTTCCTCGACAGGGGACTACGAGCAGTACTTC. This chain connects TRBV29-1 to TRBJ2-7; 8 bases match TRBD1. The CDR3 spans 13 residues. Per germline, CDR1 SQVTM and CDR2 ANQGSEA. V trimming: 5 bases; J trimming: 3 bases; junction bases outside the gene matches: 6.

DNA of the CDR3: TGTGCCAGTAGTATCTCTGGGGGCGGTCAGCCCCAGCATTTT. Its protein product is CASSISGGGQPQHF. The chain uses TRBV19 and TRBJ1-5; D is possibly TRBD1 (6 bases). This CDR3 region has 14 residues. The V gene lost 3 bases and the J gene lost 6 bases, with 12 bases spanning the gap. Germline CDR1 and CDR2: LNHDA and SQIVND (reference sequence).

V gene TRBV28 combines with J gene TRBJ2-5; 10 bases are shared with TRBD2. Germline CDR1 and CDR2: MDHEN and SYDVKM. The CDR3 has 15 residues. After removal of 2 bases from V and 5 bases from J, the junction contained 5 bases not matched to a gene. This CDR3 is CASSLNLAGEETQYF. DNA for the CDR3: TGTGCCAGCAGTTTAAACCTAGCGGGGGAGGAGACCCAGTACTTC.

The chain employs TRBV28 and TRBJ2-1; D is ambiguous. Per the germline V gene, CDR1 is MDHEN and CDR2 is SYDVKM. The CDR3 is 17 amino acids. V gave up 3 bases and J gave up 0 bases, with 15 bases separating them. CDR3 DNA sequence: TGTGCCAGCAGTTTGGGCCTGGGCAGGAACTCCTACAATGAGCAGTTCTTC. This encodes CASSLGLGRNSYNEQFF.

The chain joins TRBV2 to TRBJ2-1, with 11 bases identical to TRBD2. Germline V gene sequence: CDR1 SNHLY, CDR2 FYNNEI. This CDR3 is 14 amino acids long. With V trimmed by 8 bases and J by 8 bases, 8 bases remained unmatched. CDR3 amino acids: CASGLAGGPYEQFF. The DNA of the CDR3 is TGTGCCAGCGGCTTAGCGGGGGGGCCTTATGAGCAGTTCTTC.

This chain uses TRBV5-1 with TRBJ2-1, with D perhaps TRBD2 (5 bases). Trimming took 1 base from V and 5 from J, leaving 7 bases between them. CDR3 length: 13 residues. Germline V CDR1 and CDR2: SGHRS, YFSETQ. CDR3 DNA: TGCGCCAGCAGCTTGACTAGGGACAATGAGCAGTTCTTC. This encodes CASSLTRDNEQFF. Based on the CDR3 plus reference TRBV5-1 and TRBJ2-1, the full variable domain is KAGVTQTPRYLIKTRGQQVTLSCSPISGHRSVSWYQQTPGQGLQFLFEYFSETQRNKGNFPGRFSGRQFSNSRSEMNVSTLELGDSALYLCASSLTRDNEQFFGPGTRLTVL.

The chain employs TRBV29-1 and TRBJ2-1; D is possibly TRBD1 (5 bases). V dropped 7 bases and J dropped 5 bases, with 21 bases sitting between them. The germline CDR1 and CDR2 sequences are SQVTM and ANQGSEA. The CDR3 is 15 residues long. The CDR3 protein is CSGVQDTLRNNEQFF. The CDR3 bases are TGCAGCGGAGTACAGGACACCCTGCGGAACAATGAGCAGTTCTTC.

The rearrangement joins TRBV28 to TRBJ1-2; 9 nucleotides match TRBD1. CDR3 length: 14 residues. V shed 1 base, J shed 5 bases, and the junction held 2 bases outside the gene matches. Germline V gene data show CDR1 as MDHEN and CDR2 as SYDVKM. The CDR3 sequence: CASSLSTGGYGYTF. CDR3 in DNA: TGTGCCAGCAGTTTATCGACAGGGGGGTATGGCTACACCTTC.

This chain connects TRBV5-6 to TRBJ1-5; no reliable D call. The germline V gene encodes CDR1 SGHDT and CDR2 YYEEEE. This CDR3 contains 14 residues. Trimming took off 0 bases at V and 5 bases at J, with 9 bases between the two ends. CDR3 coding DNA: TGTGCCAGCAGCTTGGCGGCAGGTGATCAGCCCCAGCATTTT. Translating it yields CASSLAAGDQPQHF.

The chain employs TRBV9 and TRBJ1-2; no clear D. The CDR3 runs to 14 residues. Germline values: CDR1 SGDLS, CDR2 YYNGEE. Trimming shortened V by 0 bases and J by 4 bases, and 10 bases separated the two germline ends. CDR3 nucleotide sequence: TGTGCCAGCAGCGTAGCACGGGGTAGCTATGGCTACACCTTC. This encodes CASSVARGSYGYTF.

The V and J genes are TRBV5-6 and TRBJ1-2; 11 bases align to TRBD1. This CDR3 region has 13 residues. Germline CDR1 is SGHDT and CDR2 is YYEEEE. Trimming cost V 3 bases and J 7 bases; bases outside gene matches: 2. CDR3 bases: TGTGCCAGCAGCTGGACAGGGGGCAGTGGCTACACCTTC. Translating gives CASSWTGGSGYTF.

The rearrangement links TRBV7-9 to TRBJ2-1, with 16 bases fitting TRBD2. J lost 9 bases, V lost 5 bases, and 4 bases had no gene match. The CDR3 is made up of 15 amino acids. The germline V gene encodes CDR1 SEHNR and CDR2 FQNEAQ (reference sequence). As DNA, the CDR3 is TGTGCCAGCAGCGGGACTAGCGGGAGGGCCCTTGAGCAGTTCTTC. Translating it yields CASSGTSGRALEQFF.

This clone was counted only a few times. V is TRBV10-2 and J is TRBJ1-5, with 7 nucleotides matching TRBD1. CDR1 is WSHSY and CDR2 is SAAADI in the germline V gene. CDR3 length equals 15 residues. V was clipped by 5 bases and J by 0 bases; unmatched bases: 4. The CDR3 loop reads CASSRDSYSNQPQHF. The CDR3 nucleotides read TGCGCCAGCAGTAGGGACAGCTATAGCAATCAGCCCCAGCATTTT.